The 23 T cell receptor beta chains reported below all come from one sample, sequenced in a study of cytomegalovirus exposure and HLA in healthy donors. PCR employed 60 Vbeta and 13 Jbeta primers. TCRdb's table, derived via immunoSEQ multiplex PCR, lists solely in-frame clones and lacks some. The sample gives about 160,000 clones, approximately 79% of which show up once; approximately 6% is in the top ten. The sequenced sample consisted of PBMCs. The receptors were sampled from a man aged 45 to 65 in good health and CMV-seropositive.

The rearrangement uses TRBV5-1 and TRBJ1-2; TRBD1 aligns across 10 bases. Germline V gives CDR1 SGHRS, CDR2 YFSETQ. The CDR3 spans 17 residues. Trimming removed 4 bases from V and 1 base from J; junction bases left unmatched: 10. The CDR3 spells CASSGQGDPLYNYGYTF. In DNA form, the CDR3 reads TGCGCCAGCAGCGGACAGGGGGACCCTCTTTATAACTATGGCTACACCTTC. The full variable domain, completed using reference TRBV5-1 and TRBJ1-2, is KAGVTQTPRYLIKTRGQQVTLSCSPISGHRSVSWYQQTPGQGLQFLFEYFSETQRNKGNFPGRFSGRQFSNSRSEMNVSTLELGDSALYLCASSGQGDPLYNYGYTFGSGTRLTVV.

The chain joins TRBV28 to TRBJ2-7; TRBD2 agrees at 14 bases. Trimming removed 6 bases from V and 0 bases from J; junction bases left unmatched: 7. The CDR3 is 17 residues long. Germline values: CDR1 MDHEN, CDR2 SYDVKM. The CDR3: CASSGTSGSIRSYEQYF. Written as DNA, the CDR3 is TGTGCCAGCAGCGGGACTAGCGGGAGTATCCGCTCCTACGAGCAGTACTTC.

This clone was counted a single time. This chain connects TRBV19 to TRBJ2-3; the match to TRBD2 covers 11 bases. The junction had 8 bases not matched to a gene; V was cut back by 3 bases and J by 3 bases. This CDR3 region has 17 residues. Per the germline V gene, CDR1 is LNHDA and CDR2 is SQIVND (reference sequence). The CDR3 region is CASSISRLAGQTDTQYF. The CDR3 DNA reads as TGTGCCAGTAGTATCTCGCGACTAGCGGGGCAGACAGATACGCAGTATTTT.

The rearrangement links TRBV10-3 to TRBJ1-1, with D possibly being TRBD1 (6 bases). There are 16 residues in the CDR3. CDR1 is ENHRY, CDR2 SYGVKD, per germline. V was trimmed by 5 bases and J by 1 base, leaving 17 bases between them. CDR3 protein: CAISSIQGHRNTEAFF. DNA for the CDR3: TGTGCCATCAGTTCCATACAGGGTCATCGGAACACTGAAGCTTTCTTT.

This sequence joins TRBV28 and TRBJ1-5, with 7 bases fitting TRBD1. J lost 2 bases, V lost 7 bases, and 8 bases had no gene match. This CDR3 comprises 15 residues. In germline, CDR1 is MDHEN, CDR2 SYDVKM. The CDR3 region is CASTLLGGGNQPQHF. The DNA of the CDR3 is TGTGCCAGCACCCTTCTAGGGGGCGGCAATCAGCCCCAGCATTTT.

The rearrangement joins TRBV28 to TRBJ1-1; D not resolved. The CDR3 extends over 12 amino acids. V was pared by 3 bases and J by 7 bases, with 9 bases between. Looked up from germline, CDR1 is MDHEN and CDR2 is SYDVKM. The CDR3 sequence: CASSLARFEAFF. The CDR3 nucleotides read TGTGCCAGCAGTTTGGCGAGGTTTGAAGCTTTCTTT.

The rearrangement uses TRBV9 and TRBJ2-1; a possible D gene is TRBD2 (6 bases). Trimming pared 0 bases from V and 3 bases from J, leaving 10 bases between. Germline V CDR1 and CDR2: SGDLS, YYNGEE. This CDR3 comprises 15 residues. The CDR3 protein is CASSVDGSGYNEQFF. As DNA, the CDR3 is TGTGCCAGCAGCGTAGACGGGAGTGGCTACAATGAGCAGTTCTTC.

The CDR3 DNA sequence: TGTGCCAGCAGCTTAGTGCAGTTTTCGATTTACGAGCAGTACTTC. It codes for CASSLVQFSIYEQYF. This chain joins TRBV7-2 and TRBJ2-7; D not certain. CDR1 and CDR2 from the germline V gene are SGHTA and FQGNSA. V was cut by 1 base and J by 4 bases, with 14 bases left in between. The CDR3 is 15 residues long.

This clone appeared once. The chain has TRBV27 and TRBJ2-7; 16 bases are shared with TRBD2. Germline values: CDR1 MNHEY, CDR2 SMNVEV (reference sequence). The V and J ends lost 0 bases and 4 bases, in that order; junction bases with no gene match: 6. The length of the CDR3 is 18 residues. CDR3 nucleotides: TGTGCCAGCAGTTTATCGGGACTAGCGGGAGGGCCTGGGTACGAGCAGTACTTC. This gives the protein CASSLSGLAGGPGYEQYF.

The V and J genes are TRBV7-8 and TRBJ2-3, with D possibly being TRBD1 (6 bases). This CDR3 region has 14 residues. V dropped 5 bases and J dropped 1 base, with 10 bases sitting between them. Per the germline V gene, CDR1 is SGHVS and CDR2 is FQNEAQ. The CDR3 sequence: CASSLWTGTDTQYF. Here the CDR3 DNA reads TGTGCCAGCAGCCTGTGGACAGGCACAGATACGCAGTATTTT.

This chain uses TRBV4-1 with TRBJ2-7; D is possibly TRBD2 (6 bases). The CDR3 is 16 residues long. V lost 0 bases and J 3 bases, leaving 15 bases between the germline ends. Per the germline V gene, CDR1 is MGHRA and CDR2 is YSYEKL. The CDR3 DNA is TGCGCCAGCAGCCAAGATTCACGGCTAGCGTTCTACGAGCAGTACTTC. Translating gives CASSQDSRLAFYEQYF.

This chain's CDR3 is CASSLSLNQPQHF. The DNA of the CDR3 is TGTGCCAGCAGCTTATCTCTCAATCAGCCCCAGCATTTT. The chain employs TRBV7-9 and TRBJ1-5; D not resolved. Deletions cut 2 bases from V and 3 bases from J, with 5 bases between. The CDR3 is made up of 13 amino acids. Germline V gene lookup returns CDR1 SEHNR and CDR2 FQNEAQ (reference sequence).

This CDR3 is CASSYSPQGKYYGYTF. The CDR3 DNA follows: TGTGCCAGCAGTTACTCCCCGCAGGGGAAGTACTATGGCTACACCTTC. J is TRBJ1-2 and V is TRBV6-6; tentative D call: TRBD1 (6 bases). This CDR3 contains 16 residues. V lost 0 bases and J 3 bases, leaving 14 bases between the germline ends. The germline CDR1 and CDR2 sequences are MNHNY and SVGAGI (reference sequence).

The J gene is TRBJ1-2, the V gene TRBV10-3; 8 positions agree with TRBD1. Germline V gene data show CDR1 as ENHRY and CDR2 as SYGVKD. This CDR3 has 17 amino acids. V trimming: 6 bases; J trimming: 2 bases; junction bases outside the gene matches: 14. For the CDR3, the DNA is TGTGCCATCAGGCAGGGGGCAGGGGTTTCGAGGAACTATGGCTACACCTTC. Its translation is CAIRQGAGVSRNYGYTF.

This sequence joins TRBV28 and TRBJ2-2, with TRBD2 matching over 12 bases. V shed 4 bases and J 3 bases; nucleotides not matched to a gene: 3. The CDR3 runs 16 residues. Germline loops: CDR1 MDHEN, CDR2 SYDVKM. The CDR3 DNA reads as TGTGCCAGCAGTTCCCTAGCGGGAGGGGACACCGGGGAGCTGTTTTTT. This codes for CASSSLAGGDTGELFF. The entire variable domain, with the rest obtained from reference TRBV28 and TRBJ2-2, is as follows: DVKVTQSSRYLVKRTGEKVFLECVQDMDHENMFWYRQDPGLGLRLIYFSYDVKMKEKGDIPEGYSVSREKKERFSLILESASTNQTSMYLCASSSLAGGDTGELFFGEGSRLTVL.

This clone occurred once. The chain employs TRBV9 and TRBJ2-1; a weak D match, TRBD2 (6 bases). Trimming took 4 bases from V and 5 from J, leaving 16 bases between them. Germline-derived CDR1 and CDR2 are SGDLS and YYNGEE. CDR3 length: 15 amino acids. The CDR3: CASSPRRGRDNEQFF. The CDR3 DNA follows: TGTGCCAGCAGCCCCCGGAGGGGCAGGGACAATGAGCAGTTCTTC.

As DNA, the CDR3 is TGTGCCAGCAGCAAAGCCACTAGCGGGCCGAGCTCCTACAATGAGCAGTTCTTC. This encodes CASSKATSGPSSYNEQFF. The chain recombines TRBV21-1 with TRBJ2-1; the D call in the table, TRBD2, was not verified against the DNA. TRBV21-1 is labeled a pseudogene. CDR3 length equals 18 residues.

The CDR3 DNA is TGTGCCATCAGTGAGGGGACTAGCGGGAAGACAGATACGCAGTATTTT. Translation gives CAISEGTSGKTDTQYF. The chain links TRBV10-3 to TRBJ2-3, with 13 positions matching TRBD2. The CDR3 covers 16 residues. Germline V gene data show CDR1 as ENHRY and CDR2 as SYGVKD. The V segment lost 2 bases and the J segment 3 bases; nucleotides outside the gene matches: 2.

The chain combines TRBV5-1 with TRBJ2-3; 14 bases match TRBD2. The CDR3 runs 16 residues. CDR1 is SGHRS and CDR2 is YFSETQ in the germline V gene. Trimming at V came to 3 bases and at J to 4 bases, leaving 4 bases not matched to a gene. Written as DNA, the CDR3 is TGCGCCAGCAGCTCCGGGACTAGCGGGAGTGCAGATACGCAGTATTTT. Its protein product is CASSSGTSGSADTQYF.

The chain couples TRBV28 to TRBJ2-2; possible D gene TRBD2, 6 bases. Germline CDR1 and CDR2: MDHEN and SYDVKM. Trimming removed 8 bases at V and 0 bases at J, with 13 bases between. This CDR3 comprises 15 residues. In DNA, the CDR3 is TGTGCCAGCGCCACGAGGGACTCGAACACCGGGGAGCTGTTTTTT. It specifies CASATRDSNTGELFF.

This chain connects TRBV5-1 to TRBJ2-3; 11 positions agree with TRBD2. In germline, CDR1 is SGHRS, CDR2 YFSETQ. The CDR3 has 16 residues. V gave up 4 bases and J gave up 2 bases; unmatched junction bases: 6. The CDR3 is CASSPGLAANTDTQYF. The CDR3 bases are TGCGCCAGCAGCCCGGGACTAGCGGCAAACACAGATACGCAGTATTTT.

The chain is built from TRBV27 and TRBJ2-7; D is possibly TRBD2 (5 bases). Per germline, CDR1 MNHEY and CDR2 SMNVEV (reference sequence). The CDR3 covers 14 residues. Between the trimmed V and J ends, which lost 0 bases and 7 bases, there was a span of 13 bases. Written as DNA, the CDR3 is TGTGCCAGCAGTTTATCACGGGCCTCGGGGGAGCAGTACTTC. Translating it yields CASSLSRASGEQYF.

The rearrangement uses TRBV11-2 and TRBJ2-7; 7 bases match TRBD1. The CDR3 consists of 13 residues. Germline assignment: CDR1 SGHAT and CDR2 FQNNGV. With V trimmed by 3 bases and J by 9 bases, 8 bases remained unmatched. The CDR3 sequence is CASSLGTEEGQYF. DNA for the CDR3: TGTGCCAGCAGCTTGGGGACAGAAGAGGGGCAGTACTTC.